One sample yielded the 7 T cell receptor beta chains listed below, sequenced in a study of T cell responses to AZD1222 COVID-19 vaccine. Clones were sequenced by immunoSEQ multiplex PCR, and TCRdb holds only the in-frame ones, with some missing. The data contain 120,000 or so clones, about 89% of them singletons. Sequenced here: peripheral blood, sampled on day 0 of AZD1222 vaccination. The receptors here all came from an adult in good health.

This clone was seen only once. The J gene is TRBJ2-1, the V gene TRBV5-1; D uncertain. There are 11 residues in the CDR3. V lost 6 bases and J 8 bases, leaving 9 bases between the germline ends. Germline CDR1 reads SGHRS; CDR2 reads YFSETQ. CDR3 DNA sequence: TGCGCCAGCACTGAGCTCGATGAGCAGTTCTTC. This gives the protein CASTELDEQFF.

V is TRBV5-1 and J is TRBJ1-1; a weak D match, TRBD1 (5 bases). The ends were cut back, 4 bases at V and 3 bases at J, with 16 bases in the middle. CDR3 length: 15 residues. Germline V CDR1 and CDR2: SGHRS, YFSETQ. As DNA, the CDR3 is TGCGCCAGCAGCCGGAGGGACCCGGCCTACACTGAAGCTTTCTTT. Amino acids: CASSRRDPAYTEAFF.

The V and J genes are TRBV29-1 and TRBJ1-2; 8 positions agree with TRBD1. CDR1 and CDR2 (germline): SQVTM, ANQGSEA. The CDR3 is made up of 12 amino acids. V lost 7 bases, J lost 8 bases, and 9 bases stayed unmatched. This chain's CDR3 is CSADDRGLGYTF. The CDR3 DNA is TGCAGCGCCGATGACAGGGGACTCGGCTACACCTTC.

This clone was seen only a few times. The V call is TRBV6-5, the J call TRBJ1-2; D ambiguous. CDR3 length: 15 residues. CDR1 is MNHEY, CDR2 SVGAGI, per germline. Trimming stripped 6 bases from V and 2 bases from J, with 16 bases between. The chain's CDR3 is CASSLRRTQNYGYTF. The DNA of the CDR3 is TGTGCCAGCAGCCTCAGGAGAACGCAGAACTATGGCTACACCTTC.

The rearrangement joins TRBV5-6 to TRBJ2-7; no clear D. Germline CDR1 SGHDT, CDR2 YYEEEE. Trimming stripped 7 bases from V and 8 bases from J, with 25 bases between. This CDR3 contains 15 residues. CDR3 bases: TGTGCCAGCTTTCCCCCAAACGGGTCGCTTACGAAGCAGTACTTC. Translating it yields CASFPPNGSLTKQYF.

V usage is TRBV24-1 and J usage is TRBJ2-2; D is unresolved. The CDR3 runs 19 residues. Germline V lookup: CDR1 KGHDR, CDR2 SFDVKD. The V end was cut by 0 bases, the J end by 6 bases, with 22 bases between. CDR3 loop: CATSDLIGKSPTDAGELFF. The CDR3 DNA follows: TGTGCCACCAGTGATTTGATAGGGAAGTCCCCCACCGACGCCGGGGAGCTGTTTTTT.

The CDR3 region has the DNA TGTGCCAGCAGCTTAGGGGACGGTCCCAATCAGCCCCAGCATTTT. As protein: CASSLGDGPNQPQHF. V is TRBV7-6 and J is TRBJ1-5; weak D call: TRBD1 (5 bases). This CDR3 is 15 amino acids long. In germline, CDR1 is SGHVS, CDR2 FNYEAQ. Trimming removed 1 base at V and 3 bases at J, with 10 bases between.